A single sample is the source of the 14 T cell receptor beta chains below, sequenced in a study of shared clonotypes between healthy human individuals. Data came from immunoSEQ multiplex PCR; TCRdb stores just in-frame clones and leaves some out. The table includes fewer than 650,000 clones, 75% to 85% detected once. Sequencing input: PBMCs. Receptors were obtained from a woman in her forties in good health. Some clones in this sample may be carry-over from other donors' samples.

The chain combines TRBV7-2 with TRBJ2-7; D might be TRBD2 (5 bases). The CDR3 length is 15 residues. The V end lost 1 base, the J end lost 2 bases, and 12 bases lay between the germline ends. Germline CDR1 is SGHTA and CDR2 is FQGNSA. CDR3 in DNA: TGTGCCAGCAGCTTAGAAGACTATAAAACCTACGAGCAGTACTTC. It translates to CASSLEDYKTYEQYF.

As for this clone: With a far larger clone one base away, a read error is the likely cause. The same CDR3 is also encoded by other DNA sequences in this sample. The rearrangement links TRBV7-2 to TRBJ2-5; 8 nucleotides align to TRBD1. The end of the DNA is better explained by TRBJ2-7, so the J call may be wrong. Germline V gene lookup returns CDR1 SGHTA and CDR2 FQGNSA. This CDR3 contains 14 residues. This CDR3 reads CASSFYRGTYEQYF. The CDR3 nucleotides read TGCGCCAGCAGCTTTTACAGGGGGACCTACGAGCAGTACTTC.

In regard to this clone: A far bigger clonotype differs at one base, so this is likely a read error. The rearrangement joins TRBV18 to TRBJ1-1; 9 bases map to TRBD1. This CDR3 spans 13 amino acids. Germline assignment: CDR1 KGHSH and CDR2 LQKENI. CDR3 sequence reads: CTSSSGQGTEAFF. As DNA, the CDR3 is TGTACCAGCTCATCCGGACAGGGGACTGAAGCTTTCTTT.

V and J are TRBV6-5 and TRBJ2-2; no reliable D call. Germline V gives CDR1 MNHEY, CDR2 SVGAGI. V lost 7 bases and J 2 bases, leaving 11 bases between the germline ends. The CDR3 covers 14 residues. For the CDR3, the DNA is TGTGCCAGCACGTCCTCCCTTAACACCGGGGAGCTGTTTTTT. Residues: CASTSSLNTGELFF.

This clone has a single count. Since a far larger clone is one base different, this is likely a read error. The chain combines TRBV4-2 with TRBJ2-1, with no clear D. The CDR3 sequence is 15 residues long. From germline, CDR1 is LGHNA and CDR2 YNFKEQ. The CDR3 region is CASSQEASSYSEQFF. The CDR3 DNA follows: TGTGCCAGCAGCCAAGAGGCGAGCTCCTACAGTGAGCAGTTCTTC.

The J gene is TRBJ2-1, the V gene TRBV28; perhaps TRBD2 as D (6 bases). There are 11 residues in the CDR3. Trimming cost V 6 bases and J 8 bases, with 8 bases left between them. The germline gives CDR1 MDHEN, CDR2 SYDVKM. The CDR3 reads CASRTSYEQFF. The CDR3 DNA reads as TGTGCCAGCAGAACTAGCTATGAGCAGTTCTTC.

This sequence joins TRBV28 and TRBJ2-1, with no clear D. V gave up 2 bases and J gave up 4 bases, with 6 bases separating them. The CDR3 has 13 residues. Looked up from germline, CDR1 is MDHEN and CDR2 is SYDVKM. For the CDR3, the DNA is TGTGCCAGCAGTTTAATCGGGTACAATGAGCAGTTCTTC. Protein sequence: CASSLIGYNEQFF.

This clone was found a few times. The chain combines TRBV10-3 with TRBJ1-1; TRBD1 aligns across 8 bases. The CDR3 totals 15 residues. The germline V gene encodes CDR1 ENHRY and CDR2 SYGVKD. The V segment lost 6 bases and the J segment 3 bases; nucleotides outside the gene matches: 9. This CDR3 reads CAISVDRVQDTEAFF. The CDR3 bases are TGTGCCATCAGCGTGGACAGGGTGCAGGACACTGAAGCTTTCTTT.

The chain combines TRBV18 with TRBJ2-2; D remains unclear. V lost 2 bases and J 2 bases, leaving 9 bases between the germline ends. Per germline, CDR1 KGHSH and CDR2 LQKENI. The CDR3 has 15 residues. CDR3 region: CASSPNMRNTGELFF. The CDR3 coding sequence is TGTGCCAGCTCACCAAATATGCGAAACACCGGGGAGCTGTTTTTT.

The V and J genes are TRBV4-2 and TRBJ2-5; 7 bases align to TRBD2. V lost 4 bases and J lost 2; bases outside the gene matches: 4. This CDR3 contains 14 residues. Germline V gene lookup returns CDR1 LGHNA and CDR2 YNFKEQ. CDR3 protein: CASSLGLLQETQYF. CDR3 nucleotides: TGTGCCAGCAGCCTGGGACTACTACAAGAGACCCAGTACTTC.

This clone has only a few counts. This sequence joins TRBV28 and TRBJ2-3; D gene unclear. Looked up from germline, CDR1 is MDHEN and CDR2 is SYDVKM. The CDR3 runs 10 residues. V was clipped by 4 bases and J by 4 bases, with 0 bases between them. The CDR3 DNA is TGTGCCAGCAGTTCAGATACGCAGTATTTT. Amino acids: CASSSDTQYF.

This clone was recorded only once. The CDR3 nucleotides are TGTGCCAGCAGCTTGGCCCTCCCCGGCAGGGGGTTTAACACTGAAGCTTTCTTT. As protein: CASSLALPGRGFNTEAFF. The chain is built from TRBV5-5 and TRBJ1-1; 7 bases match TRBD1. Trimming at V came to 0 bases and at J to 2 bases, leaving 13 bases not matched to a gene. Germline V gene sequence: CDR1 SGHKS, CDR2 YYEKEE (reference sequence). The CDR3 contains 18 residues.

This chain links TRBV19 with TRBJ2-1, with 9 positions matching TRBD1. CDR3 length equals 15 residues. V lost 3 bases, J lost 6 bases, and 6 bases stayed unmatched. Germline V CDR1 and CDR2: LNHDA, SQIVND (reference sequence). CDR3: CASSIRTGAPNEQFF. In DNA form, the CDR3 reads TGTGCCAGTAGTATCCGGACAGGGGCCCCCAATGAGCAGTTCTTC.

The chain combines TRBV29-1 with TRBJ2-1, with TRBD2 matching over 7 bases. With V trimmed by 3 bases and J by 3 bases, 2 bases remained unmatched. Germline V gene lookup returns CDR1 SQVTM and CDR2 ANQGSEA. CDR3 size: 13 residues. The CDR3 region has the DNA TGCAGCGTTGAGGCGGGAGTCTACAATGAGCAGTTCTTC. Its translation is CSVEAGVYNEQFF.